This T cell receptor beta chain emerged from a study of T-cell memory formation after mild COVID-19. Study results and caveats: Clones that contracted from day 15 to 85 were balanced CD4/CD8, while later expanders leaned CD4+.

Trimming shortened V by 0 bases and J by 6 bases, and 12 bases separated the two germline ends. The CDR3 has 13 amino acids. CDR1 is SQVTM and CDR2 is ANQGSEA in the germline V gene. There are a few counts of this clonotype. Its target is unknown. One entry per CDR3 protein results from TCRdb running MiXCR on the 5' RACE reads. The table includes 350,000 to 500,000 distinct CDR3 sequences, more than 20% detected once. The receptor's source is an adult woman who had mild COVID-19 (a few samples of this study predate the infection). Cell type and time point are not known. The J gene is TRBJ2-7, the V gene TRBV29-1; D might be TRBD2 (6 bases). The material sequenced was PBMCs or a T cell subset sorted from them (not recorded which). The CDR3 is CSVEDGSSLEQYF. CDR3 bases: TGCAGCGTTGAAGACGGGAGCTCGCTCGAGCAGTACTTC.